The 19 T cell receptor beta chains given below trace back to one sample, sequenced in a study of cytomegalovirus exposure and HLA in healthy donors (dated by TCRdb to 2017 to 2019). Library preparation used the immunoSEQ multiplex PCR assay. For the multiplex PCR, a mixture combining 60 forward primers for TCR Vbeta segments and 13 reverse primers for TCR Jbeta segments was used. TCRdb took this table from immuneACCESS and kept in-frame rearrangements with V and J called. Such tables lack part of the clones; where checked against another copy, unresolved V genes explain under half of the gap, and the rest is unexplained. The sample contains 150,000 to 200,000 clones, roughly 80% of them found a single time. The ten largest clonotypes hold under 1.5% of the sample. The sequencing input was PBMCs. Receptors originate from a man aged 45 to 65 in good health and CMV-seropositive.

The gene calls are TRBV6-1 and TRBJ1-2; 8 bases map to TRBD1. Trimming removed 11 bases from V and 7 bases from J; junction bases left unmatched: 15. The CDR3 is 14 amino acids. Germline CDR1 reads MNHNS; CDR2 reads SASEGT. CDR3 nucleotide sequence: TGTGCCGAGGGCGCCCCCTGGACAGGGAGTGGCTACACCTTC. This codes for CAEGAPWTGSGYTF.

The rearrangement joins TRBV4-1 to TRBJ2-7, with 9 bases matching TRBD1. Losses at the gene ends were 1 base for V and 5 bases for J; bases not matched to a gene: 6. Germline V lookup: CDR1 MGHRA, CDR2 YSYEKL. CDR3 length: 15 residues. CDR3 nucleotides: TGCGCCAGCAGCCAAGGCCGGGACAGGGTTAACGAGCAGTACTTC. Translated: CASSQGRDRVNEQYF.

The chain combines TRBV7-3 with TRBJ2-3; TRBD2 aligns across 8 bases. Germline CDR1 is SGHTA and CDR2 is FQGTGA. The CDR3 contains 15 residues. The J segment lost 0 bases and the V segment lost 4 bases, leaving 3 bases of the junction unmatched. The CDR3 sequence is CASSSERGSTDTQYF. For the CDR3, the DNA is TGTGCCAGCAGCTCCGAGCGGGGGAGCACAGATACGCAGTATTTT. The whole variable domain, filled in from reference TRBV7-3 and TRBJ2-3, reads GAGVSQTPSNKVTEKGKYVELRCDPISGHTALYWYRQSLGQGPEFLIYFQGTGAADDSGLPNDRFFAVRPEGSVSTLKIQRTERGDSAVYLCASSSERGSTDTQYFGPGTRLTVL.

This chain links TRBV18 with TRBJ1-1, with 12 bases lining up with TRBD1. CDR3 size: 17 residues. With V trimmed by 4 bases and J by 4 bases, 10 bases remained unmatched. Germline values: CDR1 KGHSH, CDR2 LQKENI. DNA of the CDR3: TGTGCCAGCTCACGAGGGACAGGGGGCAGTCGGGGCACTGAAGCTTTCTTT. This codes for CASSRGTGGSRGTEAFF.

V gene TRBV5-1 combines with J gene TRBJ2-7, with TRBD2 matching over 7 bases. J lost 1 base, V lost 2 bases, and 9 bases had no gene match. Germline lookup yields CDR1 SGHRS and CDR2 YFSETQ. The CDR3 sequence is 16 residues long. CDR3 nucleotide sequence: TGCGCCAGCAGCTTTGGCGGATCAGCGGGATCCTACGAGCAGTACTTC. Protein: CASSFGGSAGSYEQYF. Based on the CDR3 plus reference TRBV5-1 and TRBJ2-7, the full variable domain is KAGVTQTPRYLIKTRGQQVTLSCSPISGHRSVSWYQQTPGQGLQFLFEYFSETQRNKGNFPGRFSGRQFSNSRSEMNVSTLELGDSALYLCASSFGGSAGSYEQYFGPGTRLTVT.

In its sample, this clone was seen once. The chain carries TRBV7-8 and TRBJ1-3; possible D gene TRBD1, 6 bases. Germline V gene data show CDR1 as SGHVS and CDR2 as FQNEAQ. The CDR3 runs 15 residues. The V end was cut by 5 bases, the J end by 2 bases, with 13 bases between. The DNA of the CDR3 is TGTGCCAGCAGCGTTGCAGGGGCAGCTGGAAACACCATATATTTT. This gives the protein CASSVAGAAGNTIYF.

This chain connects TRBV6-1 to TRBJ2-2; tentatively, D is TRBD2 (7 bases). The V gene's germline CDR1 is MNHNS and CDR2 SASEGT. The CDR3 totals 15 residues. Trimming took 5 bases from V and 5 from J, leaving 15 bases between them. The CDR3 region has the DNA TGTGCCAGCAGTTTGATCGGGGGGCGGACCGGGGAGCTGTTTTTT. Translating it yields CASSLIGGRTGELFF.

The chain links TRBV5-3 to TRBJ2-7, with 10 bases lining up with TRBD1. TRBV5-3 is given ORF status, its function remaining uncertain. V trimming: 4 bases; J trimming: 2 bases; junction bases outside the gene matches: 12. CDR3 length: 17 residues. CDR3 bases: TGTGCCAGAAGCAAAAGACAGGGGGCGCGGGGACCCTACGAGCAGTACTTC. Amino acid sequence: CARSKRQGARGPYEQYF.

V and J are TRBV28 and TRBJ1-2, with 9 bases that match TRBD1. V dropped 5 bases and J dropped 8; count of bases not matched to a gene: 3. CDR3 length: 12 amino acids. Germline V gene data show CDR1 as MDHEN and CDR2 as SYDVKM. Here the CDR3 reads CASSTGGAGYTF. DNA for the CDR3: TGTGCCAGCAGTACAGGGGGCGCGGGCTACACCTTC.

The CDR3 DNA follows: TGTGCCAGTAGTACCCAGGGGTGGGCCACAGATACGCAGTATTTT. The encoded protein is CASSTQGWATDTQYF. The chain is built from TRBV19 and TRBJ2-3; a possible D gene is TRBD1 (6 bases). V lost 4 bases, J lost 2 bases, and 13 bases lay in between. Looked up from germline, CDR1 is LNHDA and CDR2 is SQIVND (reference sequence). The CDR3 totals 15 residues. Filled out from reference TRBV19 and TRBJ2-3, the complete variable domain reads DGGITQSPKYLFRKEGQNVTLSCEQNLNHDAMYWYRQDPGQGLRLIYYSQIVNDFQKGDIAEGYSVSREKKESFPLTVTSAQKNPTAFYLCASSTQGWATDTQYFGPGTRLTVL.

V usage is TRBV9 and J usage is TRBJ2-5; D perhaps matches TRBD2 (6 bases). The CDR3 has 14 amino acids. The V gene lost 0 bases and the J gene lost 3 bases, with 9 bases spanning the gap. Germline V gene sequence: CDR1 SGDLS, CDR2 YYNGEE. The chain's CDR3 is CASSVGIAEETQYF. The CDR3 DNA sequence: TGTGCCAGCAGCGTAGGTATAGCGGAAGAGACCCAGTACTTC.

This chain joins TRBV28 and TRBJ2-1; D remains ambiguous. The CDR3 contains 15 residues. Germline CDR1 is MDHEN and CDR2 is SYDVKM. The V and J ends lost 4 bases and 5 bases respectively, with 15 bases between them. CDR3 amino acids: CASSSFRYRNNEQFF. DNA for the CDR3: TGTGCCAGCAGTTCATTCAGGTATCGTAACAATGAGCAGTTCTTC.

This clone is a singleton in its sample. This rearrangement joins TRBV7-6 to TRBJ2-5, with 12 bases aligning to TRBD2. Germline assignment: CDR1 SGHVS and CDR2 FNYEAQ. This CDR3 has 15 residues. Unmatched junction bases numbered 6, after V lost 5 bases and J lost 5 bases. CDR3 sequence: CASSPRTSGIETQYF. In DNA, the CDR3 is TGTGCCAGCAGCCCACGGACTAGCGGGATTGAGACCCAGTACTTC.

The chain is built from TRBV7-9 and TRBJ1-1; D is perhaps TRBD1 (6 bases). Looked up from germline, CDR1 is SEHNR and CDR2 is FQNEAQ (reference sequence). Trimming cost V 6 bases and J 4 bases, with 15 bases left between them. This CDR3 comprises 14 residues. CDR3 in amino acids: CASRPTGVGTEAFF. The CDR3 DNA follows: TGTGCCAGCAGGCCGACAGGAGTCGGCACTGAAGCTTTCTTT.

This clone showed up just once. The chain employs TRBV11-2 and TRBJ2-1, with TRBD2 identical over 10 bases. Germline CDR1 and CDR2: SGHAT and FQNNGV. The CDR3 contains 15 residues. V lost 7 bases, J lost 1 base, and 4 bases stayed unmatched. DNA for the CDR3: TGTGCCAGCACTTCGGGACTAGCGTCCTACAATGAGCAGTTCTTC. Residues: CASTSGLASYNEQFF.

This chain links TRBV7-3 with TRBJ1-1, with D possibly TRBD1 on 6 matching bases. Between the trimmed V and J ends, which lost 2 bases and 1 base, there was a span of 14 bases. Germline lookup yields CDR1 SGHTA and CDR2 FQGTGA. The CDR3 spans 16 residues. The CDR3 DNA reads TGTGCCAGCAGCTTATGGGGGCCTCAATCGAACACTGAAGCTTTCTTT. Translation: CASSLWGPQSNTEAFF.

This clone was detected only once. The chain has TRBV19 and TRBJ2-3; TRBD2 is a possible D gene (6 bases). The CDR3 totals 17 residues. Trimming cost V 4 bases and J 2 bases, with 19 bases left between them. Germline CDR1 reads LNHDA; CDR2 reads SQIVND (reference sequence). CDR3 residues: CASSKRASASSTDTQYF. The CDR3 coding sequence is TGTGCCAGTAGTAAGAGGGCTAGCGCATCTTCCACAGATACGCAGTATTTT. Supplemented by reference TRBV19 and TRBJ2-3, the full variable domain reads DGGITQSPKYLFRKEGQNVTLSCEQNLNHDAMYWYRQDPGQGLRLIYYSQIVNDFQKGDIAEGYSVSREKKESFPLTVTSAQKNPTAFYLCASSKRASASSTDTQYFGPGTRLTVL.

The CDR3 reads CASSFQQGGYEQYF. The CDR3 nucleotides are TGTGCCAGCAGCTTCCAACAGGGTGGCTACGAGCAGTACTTC. This chain connects TRBV5-4 to TRBJ2-7; D might be TRBD1 (6 bases). The CDR3 contains 14 residues. The V and J ends lost 2 bases and 3 bases respectively, with 12 bases between them. CDR1 is SGHNT and CDR2 is YYREEE in the germline V gene (reference sequence).

Concerning this clone itself: Other DNA sequences in the sample encode the same CDR3. The rearrangement joins TRBV28 to TRBJ1-5; D gene unclear. Germline-derived CDR1 and CDR2 are MDHEN and SYDVKM. V lost 4 bases to trimming and J lost 4 bases, with 5 bases between them. The CDR3 spans 12 residues. CDR3 residues: CASSSGNQPQHF. The CDR3, as DNA: TGTGCCAGCAGTTCGGGGAATCAGCCCCAGCATTTT.